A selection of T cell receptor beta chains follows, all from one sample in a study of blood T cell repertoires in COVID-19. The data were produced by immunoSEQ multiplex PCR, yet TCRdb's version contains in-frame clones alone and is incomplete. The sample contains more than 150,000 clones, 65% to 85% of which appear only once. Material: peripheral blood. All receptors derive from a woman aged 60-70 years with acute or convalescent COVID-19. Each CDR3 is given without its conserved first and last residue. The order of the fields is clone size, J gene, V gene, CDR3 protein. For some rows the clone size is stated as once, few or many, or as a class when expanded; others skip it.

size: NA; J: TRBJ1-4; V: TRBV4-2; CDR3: ASSQEAGLREKLF
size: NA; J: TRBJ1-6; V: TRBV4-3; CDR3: ASSHQGGYNSPLH
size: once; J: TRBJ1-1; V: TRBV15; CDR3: ATSRDQQNTEAF
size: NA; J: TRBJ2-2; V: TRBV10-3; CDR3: AISSPGQSNTGELF
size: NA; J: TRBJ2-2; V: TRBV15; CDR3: ATSRDMAGGTGGELF
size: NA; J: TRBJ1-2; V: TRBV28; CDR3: ASRRSNYGYT
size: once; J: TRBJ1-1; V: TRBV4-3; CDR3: ASSTSDRMNTEAF
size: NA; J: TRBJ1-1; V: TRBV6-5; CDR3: ASSYGRQGRWTEAF
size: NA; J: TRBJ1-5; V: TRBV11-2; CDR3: ASSLGPGWPQH
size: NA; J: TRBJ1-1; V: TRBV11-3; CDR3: ASSLGPFSGQAVGAAF
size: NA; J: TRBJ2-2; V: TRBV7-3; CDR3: ASSQGGTGELF
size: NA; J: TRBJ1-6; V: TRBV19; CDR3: ASSRNRDSPLH
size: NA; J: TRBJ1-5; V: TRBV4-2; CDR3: ASSRRQGTGNQPQH
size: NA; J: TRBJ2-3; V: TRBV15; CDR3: ATSREDSGSGTDTQY
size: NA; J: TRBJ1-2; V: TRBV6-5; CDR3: ASSSAGYT
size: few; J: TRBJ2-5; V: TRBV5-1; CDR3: ASSYTGGETQY
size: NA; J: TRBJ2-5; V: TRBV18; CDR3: ASSPQGGTETQY
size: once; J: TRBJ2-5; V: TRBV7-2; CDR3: ASSFYRAPQETQY